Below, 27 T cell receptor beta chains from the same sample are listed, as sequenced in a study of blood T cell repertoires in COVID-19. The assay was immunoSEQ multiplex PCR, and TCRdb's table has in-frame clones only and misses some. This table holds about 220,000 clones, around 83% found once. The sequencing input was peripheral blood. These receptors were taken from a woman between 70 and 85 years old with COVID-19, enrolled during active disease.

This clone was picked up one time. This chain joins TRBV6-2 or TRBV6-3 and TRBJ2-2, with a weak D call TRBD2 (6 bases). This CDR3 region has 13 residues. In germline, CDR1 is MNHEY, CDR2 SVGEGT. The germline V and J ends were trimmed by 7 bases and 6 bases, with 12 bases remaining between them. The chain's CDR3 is CASNPWDSGELFF. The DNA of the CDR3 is TGTGCCAGCAACCCCTGGGACTCCGGGGAGCTGTTTTTT.

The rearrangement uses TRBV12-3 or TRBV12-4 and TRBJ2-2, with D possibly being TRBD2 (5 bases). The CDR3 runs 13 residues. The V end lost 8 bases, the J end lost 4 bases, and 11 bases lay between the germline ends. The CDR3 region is CASSLRATGELFF. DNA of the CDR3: TGTGCCAGCTCCCTGAGGGCCACCGGGGAGCTGTTTTTT.

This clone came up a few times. The CDR3 DNA follows: TGTGCCAGCAGTCGATCGGGACTAGCGGGGACTAACACCGGGGAGCTGTTTTTT. It is translated as CASSRSGLAGTNTGELFF. The chain has TRBV6-6 and TRBJ2-2, with 13 bases aligning to TRBD2. J lost 2 bases, V lost 5 bases, and 8 bases had no gene match. CDR3 size: 18 residues. Germline values: CDR1 MNHNY, CDR2 SVGAGI (reference sequence).

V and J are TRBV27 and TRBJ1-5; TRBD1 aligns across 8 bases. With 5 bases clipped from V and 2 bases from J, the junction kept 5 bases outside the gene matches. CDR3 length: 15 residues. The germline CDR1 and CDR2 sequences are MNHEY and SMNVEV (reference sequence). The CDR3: CASSIRGQGNQPQHF. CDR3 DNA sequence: TGTGCCAGCAGTATCAGGGGGCAGGGCAATCAGCCCCAGCATTTT.

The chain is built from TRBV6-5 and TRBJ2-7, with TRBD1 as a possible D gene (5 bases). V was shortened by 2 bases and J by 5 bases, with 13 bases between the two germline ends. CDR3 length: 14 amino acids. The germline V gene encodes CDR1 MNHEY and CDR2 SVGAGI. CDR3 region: CASSYRRGSNEQYF. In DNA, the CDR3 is TGTGCCAGCAGTTACCGAAGGGGATCCAACGAGCAGTACTTC.

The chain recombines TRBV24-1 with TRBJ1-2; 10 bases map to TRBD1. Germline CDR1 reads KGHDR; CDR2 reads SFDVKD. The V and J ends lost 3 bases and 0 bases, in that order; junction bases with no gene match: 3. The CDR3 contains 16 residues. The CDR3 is CATSDGGTGANYGYTF. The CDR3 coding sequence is TGTGCCACCAGTGATGGCGGGACAGGGGCTAACTATGGCTACACCTTC.

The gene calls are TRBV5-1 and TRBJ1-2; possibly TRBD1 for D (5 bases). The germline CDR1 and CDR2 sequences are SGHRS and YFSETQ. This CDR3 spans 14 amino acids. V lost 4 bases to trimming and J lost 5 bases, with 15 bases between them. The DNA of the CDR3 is TGCGCCAGCAGCCCCACGACAGAAGATTATGGCTACACCTTC. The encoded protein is CASSPTTEDYGYTF.

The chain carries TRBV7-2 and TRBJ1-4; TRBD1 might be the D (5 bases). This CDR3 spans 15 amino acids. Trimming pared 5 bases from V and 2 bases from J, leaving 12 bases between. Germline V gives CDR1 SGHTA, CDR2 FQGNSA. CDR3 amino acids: CASSPRTYTNEKLFF. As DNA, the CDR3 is TGTGCCAGCAGCCCGCGGACATATACTAATGAAAAACTGTTTTTT.

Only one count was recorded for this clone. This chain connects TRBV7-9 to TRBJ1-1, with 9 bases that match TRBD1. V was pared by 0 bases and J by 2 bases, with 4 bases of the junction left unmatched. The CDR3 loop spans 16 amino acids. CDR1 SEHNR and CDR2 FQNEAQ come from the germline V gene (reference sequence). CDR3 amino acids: CASSLAGGQGNTEAFF. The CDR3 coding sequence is TGTGCCAGCAGCTTAGCTGGGGGACAGGGTAACACTGAAGCTTTCTTT.

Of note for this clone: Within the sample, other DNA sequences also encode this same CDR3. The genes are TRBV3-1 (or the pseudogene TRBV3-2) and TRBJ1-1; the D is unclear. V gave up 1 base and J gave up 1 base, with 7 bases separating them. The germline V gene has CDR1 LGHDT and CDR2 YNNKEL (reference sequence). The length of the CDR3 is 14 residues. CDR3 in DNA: TGTGCCAGCAGCCAAGGTGGAGGGAACACTGAAGCTTTCTTT. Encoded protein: CASSQGGGNTEAFF.

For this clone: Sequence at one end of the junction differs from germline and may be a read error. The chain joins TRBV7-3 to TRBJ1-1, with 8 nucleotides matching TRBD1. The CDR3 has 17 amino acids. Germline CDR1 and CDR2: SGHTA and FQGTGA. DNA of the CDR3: TGTGCCAGCAGATTAACCGGGACAGGACTCTTGAACACTGAAGCTTTCTTT. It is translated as CASRLTGTGLLNTEAFF.

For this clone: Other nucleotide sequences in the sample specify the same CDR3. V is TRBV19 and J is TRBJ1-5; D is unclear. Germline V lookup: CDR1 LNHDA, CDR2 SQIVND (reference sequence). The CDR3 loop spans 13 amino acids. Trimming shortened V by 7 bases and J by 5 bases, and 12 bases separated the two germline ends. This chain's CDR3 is CASTLLGDQPQHF. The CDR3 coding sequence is TGTGCCAGTACCCTTCTGGGAGATCAGCCCCAGCATTTT. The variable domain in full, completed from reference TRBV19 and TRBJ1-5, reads DGGITQSPKYLFRKEGQNVTLSCEQNLNHDAMYWYRQDPGQGLRLIYYSQIVNDFQKGDIAEGYSVSREKKESFPLTVTSAQKNPTAFYLCASTLLGDQPQHFGDGTRLSIL.

Here the CDR3 reads CASSLGGGASYEQYF. In DNA form, the CDR3 reads TGCGCCAGCAGCTTGGGAGGCGGGGCCTCCTACGAGCAGTACTTC. The chain couples TRBV5-1 to TRBJ2-7; tentative D call: TRBD2 (6 bases). The length of the CDR3 is 15 residues. Germline V gene data show CDR1 as SGHRS and CDR2 as YFSETQ. The germline V and J ends were trimmed by 0 bases and 0 bases, with 10 bases remaining between them.

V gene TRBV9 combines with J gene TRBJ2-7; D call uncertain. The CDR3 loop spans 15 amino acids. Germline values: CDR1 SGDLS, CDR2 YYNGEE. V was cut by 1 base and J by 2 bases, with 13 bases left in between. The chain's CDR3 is CASSVSDSAAYEQYF. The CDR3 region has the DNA TGTGCCAGCAGCGTATCTGACTCGGCGGCCTACGAGCAGTACTTC. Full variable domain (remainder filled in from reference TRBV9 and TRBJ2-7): DSGVTQTPKHLITATGQRVTLRCSPRSGDLSVYWYQQSLDQGLQFLIQYYNGEERAKGNILERFSAQQFPDLHSELNLSSLELGDSALYFCASSVSDSAAYEQYFGPGTRLTVT.

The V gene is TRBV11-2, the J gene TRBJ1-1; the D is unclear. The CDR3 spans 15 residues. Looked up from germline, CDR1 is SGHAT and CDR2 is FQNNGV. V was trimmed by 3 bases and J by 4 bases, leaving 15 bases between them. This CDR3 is CASSLAMTKVTEAFF. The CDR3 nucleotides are TGTGCCAGCAGCTTGGCGATGACAAAGGTCACTGAAGCTTTCTTT. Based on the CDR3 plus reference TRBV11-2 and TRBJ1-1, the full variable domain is EAGVAQSPRYKIIEKRQSVAFWCNPISGHATLYWYQQILGQGPKLLIQFQNNGVVDDSQLPKDRFSAERLKGVDSTLKIQPAKLEDSAVYLCASSLAMTKVTEAFFGQGTRLTVV.

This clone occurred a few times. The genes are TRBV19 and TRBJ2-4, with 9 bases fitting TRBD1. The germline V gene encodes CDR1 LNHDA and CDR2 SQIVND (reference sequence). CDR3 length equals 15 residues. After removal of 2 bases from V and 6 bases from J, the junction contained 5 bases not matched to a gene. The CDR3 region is CASSIRDRERNIQYF. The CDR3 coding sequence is TGTGCCAGTAGTATAAGGGACAGGGAAAGAAACATTCAGTACTTC.

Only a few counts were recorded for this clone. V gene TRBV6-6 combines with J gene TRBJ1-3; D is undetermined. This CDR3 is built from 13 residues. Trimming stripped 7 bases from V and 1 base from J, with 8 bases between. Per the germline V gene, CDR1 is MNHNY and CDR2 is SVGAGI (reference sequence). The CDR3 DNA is TGTGCCAGCACCGAGGGATCTGGAAACACCATATATTTT. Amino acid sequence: CASTEGSGNTIYF.

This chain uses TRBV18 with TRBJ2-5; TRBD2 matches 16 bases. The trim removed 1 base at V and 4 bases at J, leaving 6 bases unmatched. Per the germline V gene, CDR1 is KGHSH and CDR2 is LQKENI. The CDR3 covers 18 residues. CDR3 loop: CASSPLGLAGGDSETQYF. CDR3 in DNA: TGTGCCAGCTCACCACTGGGACTAGCGGGAGGGGACTCAGAGACCCAGTACTTC.

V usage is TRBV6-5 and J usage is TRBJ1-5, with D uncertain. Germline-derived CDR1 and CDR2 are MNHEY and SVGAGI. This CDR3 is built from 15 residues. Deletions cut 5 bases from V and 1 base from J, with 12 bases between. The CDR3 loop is CASSPMGGSNQPQHF. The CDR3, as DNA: TGTGCCAGCAGTCCGATGGGAGGGAGCAATCAGCCCCAGCATTTT.

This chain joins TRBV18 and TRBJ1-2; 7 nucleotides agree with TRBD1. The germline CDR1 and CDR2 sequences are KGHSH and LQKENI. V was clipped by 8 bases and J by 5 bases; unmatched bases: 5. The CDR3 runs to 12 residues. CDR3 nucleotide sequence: TGTGCCAGCGTCGGGACAGATTATGGCTACACCTTC. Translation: CASVGTDYGYTF.

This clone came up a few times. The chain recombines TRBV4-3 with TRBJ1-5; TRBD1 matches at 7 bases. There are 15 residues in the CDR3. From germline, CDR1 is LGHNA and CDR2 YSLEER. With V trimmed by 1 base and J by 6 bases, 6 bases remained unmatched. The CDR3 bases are TGCGCCAGCAGCCAAGTCTACAGGGGTGTTCAGCCCCAGCATTTT. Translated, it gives CASSQVYRGVQPQHF.

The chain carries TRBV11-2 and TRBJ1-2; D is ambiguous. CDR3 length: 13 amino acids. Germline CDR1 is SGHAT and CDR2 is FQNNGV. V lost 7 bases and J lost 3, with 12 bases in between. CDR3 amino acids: CASTREIDYGYTF. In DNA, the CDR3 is TGTGCCAGCACTCGCGAAATCGACTATGGCTACACCTTC.

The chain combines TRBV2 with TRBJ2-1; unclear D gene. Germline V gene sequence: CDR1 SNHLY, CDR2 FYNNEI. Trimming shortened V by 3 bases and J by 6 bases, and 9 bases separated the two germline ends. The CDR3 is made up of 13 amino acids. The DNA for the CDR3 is TGTGCCAGCAGTGAGGCCCCATTCAATGAGCAGTTCTTC. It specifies CASSEAPFNEQFF.

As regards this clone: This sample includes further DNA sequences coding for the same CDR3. CDR3 protein: CASSGQGGNQPQHF. CDR3 bases: TGTGCCAGCAGCGGACAGGGGGGCAATCAGCCCCAGCATTTT. The chain employs TRBV2 and TRBJ1-5; the match to TRBD1 covers 10 bases. There are 14 residues in the CDR3. Per germline, CDR1 SNHLY and CDR2 FYNNEI. Germline trimming cut 6 bases from V and 2 bases from J; bases unmatched to any gene: 1.

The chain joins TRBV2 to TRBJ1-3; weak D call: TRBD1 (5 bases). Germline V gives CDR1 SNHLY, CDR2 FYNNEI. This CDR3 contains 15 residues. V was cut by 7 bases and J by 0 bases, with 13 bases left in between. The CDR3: CASIEQVVSGNTIYF. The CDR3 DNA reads TGTGCCAGCATCGAACAGGTGGTCTCTGGAAACACCATATATTTT.

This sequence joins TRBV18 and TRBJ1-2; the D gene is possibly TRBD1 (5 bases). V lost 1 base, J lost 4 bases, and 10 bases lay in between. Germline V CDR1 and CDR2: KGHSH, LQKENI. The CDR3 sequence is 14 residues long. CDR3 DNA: TGTGCCAGCTCACCACAGGCAGGGCTCTATGGCTACACCTTC. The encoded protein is CASSPQAGLYGYTF.

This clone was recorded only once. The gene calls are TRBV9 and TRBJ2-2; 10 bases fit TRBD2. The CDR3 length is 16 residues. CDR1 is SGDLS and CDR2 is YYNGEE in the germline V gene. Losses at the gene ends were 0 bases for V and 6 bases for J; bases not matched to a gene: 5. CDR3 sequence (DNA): TGTGCCAGCAGCGTAGTTCCTAGCGGGAGTCCCGGGGAGCTGTTTTTT. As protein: CASSVVPSGSPGELFF.